These T cell receptor beta chains were read from a single sample in a study of yellow fever vaccine responses in identical twins. TCRdb fed the RT-PCR reads into MiXCR, producing one record per CDR3 protein. This sample has over 10,000 distinct CDR3 sequences; 70% to 90% occur once, and the top ten carry about 1.5%. The specimen comprised T cells from blood (PBMCs), unsorted or a sorted subset (not recorded which), sampled before or after yellow fever vaccination (not recorded which). These receptors all come from a woman aged 18-29 years who received the yellow fever vaccine. CDR3s include the opening cysteine and the closing phenylalanine or tryptophan. Each record gives: D gene, J gene, V gene, clone size, CDR3 DNA, CDR3 protein. D genes are given only for firm matches. Rows may omit the clone size; those that give it use once, few, many or a size class.

>TRBD2|TRBJ2-1|TRBV5-1|.
TGCGCCAGCAGCCGTGGACTAGCGGGGGGCCCAAAAGCCAATGAGCAGTTCTTC
CASSRGLAGGPKANEQFF
>.|TRBJ2-3|TRBV6-5|.
TGTGCCAGCAGTTCGGTCCGGACTAGCACAGATACGCAGTATTTT
CASSSVRTSTDTQYF
>TRBD1|TRBJ2-2|TRBV29-1|.
TGCAGCGTTGTTTTCTGGGGACAGGGGACCGGGGAGCTGTTTTTT
CSVVFWGQGTGELFF
>.|TRBJ1-2|TRBV20-1|.
TGCAGTGCTCCTACCGACAGTCGGGCTAACGACTACACCTTC
CSAPTDSRANDYTF
>.|TRBJ2-2|TRBV5-4|.
TGTGCCAGCAGCTTGGCAACAGGGCTCACCGGGGAGCTGTTTTTT
CASSLATGLTGELFF
>.|TRBJ2-7|TRBV15|.
TGTGCCACCAGCAGAGATTCTTCCCGGGCTCGCTACGAGCAGTACTTC
CATSRDSSRARYEQYF
>.|TRBJ2-3|TRBV12-3/TRBV12-4|few
TGTGCCAGCAGGGGCCCCTTGAGCACAGATACGCAGTATTTT
CASRGPLSTDTQYF
>.|TRBJ1-4|TRBV11-2|.
TGTGCCAGCAGCTTGGGGTACCGGGGACCCTTTAATGAAAAACTGTTTTTT
CASSLGYRGPFNEKLFF
>.|TRBJ2-1|TRBV2|.
TGTGCCAGCACGAGGGGATACAATGAGCAGTTCTTC
CASTRGYNEQFF
>TRBD2|TRBJ2-5|TRBV10-3|.
TGTGCCATCAGTGACCCTAGCGGGGGCCTTCAAGAGACCCAGTACTTC
CAISDPSGGLQETQYF
>TRBD1|TRBJ2-7|TRBV27|once
TGTGCCACAACACCCCTCGGGACAGGGGCCGACGAGCAGTACTTC
CATTPLGTGADEQYF
>TRBD2|TRBJ2-2|TRBV11-3|.
TGTGCCAGCAGGGCTAGCGGGGGGACCGGGGAGCTGTTTTTT
CASRASGGTGELFF
>.|TRBJ2-1|TRBV5-1|once
TGCGCCAGCAGCTTAGGGGCTATCGGTCGGAATGAGCAGTTCTTC
CASSLGAIGRNEQFF
>.|TRBJ2-7|TRBV2|once
TGTGCCAGCAGTGAACAGGGAAGTATCGACGAGCAGTACTTC
CASSEQGSIDEQYF
>.|TRBJ2-1|TRBV3-1|.
TGTGCCAGCAGCCAAGACGAGGGGGCCTACAATGAGCAGTTCTTC
CASSQDEGAYNEQFF
>.|TRBJ2-3|TRBV29-1|once
TGCAGCGTTGGAACCGCCGCAGATACGCAGTATTTT
CSVGTAADTQYF
>.|TRBJ2-7|TRBV4-1|.
TGCGCCAGCAGCCAAGAGCAGGGTCGGTACGAGCAGTACTTC
CASSQEQGRYEQYF
>.|TRBJ2-7|TRBV11-3|.
TGTGCCAGCAGCTTAGTCCATGGGAGCTCCTACGAGCAGTACTTC
CASSLVHGSSYEQYF
>TRBD1|TRBJ1-6|TRBV4-1|.
TGCGCCAGCAGCCAACTCGGACAGGGTTGGTCACCCCTCCACTTT
CASSQLGQGWSPLHF
>.|TRBJ2-3|TRBV18|.
TGTGCCAGCTCACCAGGGCGCTCGGATAGCACAGATACGCAGTATTTT
CASSPGRSDSTDTQYF
>.|TRBJ2-7|TRBV18|once
TGTGCCAGCTCACCACCCGACAGGAGAACCTACGAGCAGTACTTC
CASSPPDRRTYEQYF
>.|TRBJ2-1|TRBV29-1|.
TGCAGCGTTAAAGGGACGGGGGAGCAGTTCTTC
CSVKGTGEQFF
>.|TRBJ2-7|TRBV28|.
TGTGCCAGCAGTCAGCACTTAGGGGCAGACTCCTACGAGCAGTACTTC
CASSQHLGADSYEQYF
>.|TRBJ2-1|TRBV12-5|.
TGTGCTAGTGGTTTGGGACCCGGGCACAATGAGCAGTTCTTC
CASGLGPGHNEQFF
>.|TRBJ2-5|TRBV10-3|few
TGTGCCACCAGGAGCGAGACCCAGTACTTC
CATRSETQYF
>.|TRBJ2-6|TRBV11-3|.
TGTGCCAGCAGCCCCGGGCCCACTGGGGCCAACGTCCTGACTTTC
CASSPGPTGANVLTF
>TRBD2|TRBJ2-1|TRBV7-2|.
TGTGCCAGCAGCTTAGTGGGACTAGGTGGCAATGAGCAGTTCTTC
CASSLVGLGGNEQFF
>.|TRBJ2-7|TRBV6-5|.
TGTGCCAGCAGTTACCCAGGCACCTACGAGCAGTACTTC
CASSYPGTYEQYF
>.|TRBJ2-7|TRBV29-1|.
TGCAGCGTTGTGTACAGGATGCACGAGCAGTACTTC
CSVVYRMHEQYF
>.|TRBJ2-1|TRBV7-2|.
TGTGCCAGCAGCCGGGACCCCTCGCGGAATGAGCAGTTCTTC
CASSRDPSRNEQFF
>TRBD2|TRBJ2-3|TRBV4-1|.
TGCGCCAGCAGTCCCTTTGGGCGGGGGGGGGCAGTTACGCAGTATTTT
CASSPFGRGGAVTQYF
>.|TRBJ2-1|TRBV18|.
TGTGCCAGCTCACCAGGTATGGTAGCCTACAATGAGCAGTTCTTC
CASSPGMVAYNEQFF
>TRBD1|TRBJ2-7|TRBV5-5|once
TGTGCCAGCAGCATAGACAGGGCCCCCACGGTCGAGCAGTACTTC
CASSIDRAPTVEQYF
>.|TRBJ2-7|TRBV11-1|.
TGTGCCAGCAGCGCCAGACAGTCCTCCTACGAGCAGTACTTC
CASSARQSSYEQYF
>.|TRBJ2-1|TRBV7-6|few
TGTGCCAGCAGCCGAGGTGTTGGTGAGCAGTTCTTC
CASSRGVGEQFF
>TRBD2|TRBJ2-1|TRBV14|.
TGTGCCAGCAGCCAAGATCCTAGCGGGGGAGAATTGTACAATGAGCAGTTCTTC
CASSQDPSGGELYNEQFF
>.|TRBJ2-1|TRBV7-2|.
TGTGCCAGCAGCCTCATTCGGGGGAATGAGCAGTTCTTC
CASSLIRGNEQFF
>TRBD2|TRBJ2-1|TRBV5-5|once
TGTGCCAGCAGCGGCCGAGGTAGCGGGGGGCGCAATGAGCAGTTCTTC
CASSGRGSGGRNEQFF
>.|TRBJ2-2|TRBV23-1|.
TGCGCCAGCAGTCAATCCAGCAGTTACACCGGGGAGCTGTTTTTT
CASSQSSSYTGELFF
>TRBD2|TRBJ2-3|TRBV20-1|.
TGCAGTGCTAGGCATTCCCTCCGGGTTGGGGGGGAGAGAGATACGCAGTATTTT
CSARHSLRVGGERDTQYF
>TRBD2|TRBJ2-3|TRBV2|.
TGTGCCAGCCAATCGACTAGCGGAAGCACAGATACGCAGTATTTT
CASQSTSGSTDTQYF
>.|TRBJ2-3|TRBV24-1|.
TGTGCCACCAGTGATTTAGATTTGGATACGCAGTATTTT
CATSDLDLDTQYF
>TRBD1|TRBJ2-5|TRBV11-1|.
TGTGCCAGCAGCTTAGGTGACAGGGGTTGGGAGACCCAGTACTTC
CASSLGDRGWETQYF
>TRBD1|TRBJ1-1|TRBV19|.
TGTGCCAGTAGTCTTCGGACAGGGAACACTGAAGCTTTCTTT
CASSLRTGNTEAFF
>.|TRBJ2-5|TRBV7-3|.
TGTGCCAGCAGCGTCCCTCCCCAAGAGACCCAGTACTTC
CASSVPPQETQYF
>.|TRBJ1-5|TRBV4-1|.
TGCGCCAGCAGCCCACAGCCGGGGAATCAGCCCCAGCATTTT
CASSPQPGNQPQHF